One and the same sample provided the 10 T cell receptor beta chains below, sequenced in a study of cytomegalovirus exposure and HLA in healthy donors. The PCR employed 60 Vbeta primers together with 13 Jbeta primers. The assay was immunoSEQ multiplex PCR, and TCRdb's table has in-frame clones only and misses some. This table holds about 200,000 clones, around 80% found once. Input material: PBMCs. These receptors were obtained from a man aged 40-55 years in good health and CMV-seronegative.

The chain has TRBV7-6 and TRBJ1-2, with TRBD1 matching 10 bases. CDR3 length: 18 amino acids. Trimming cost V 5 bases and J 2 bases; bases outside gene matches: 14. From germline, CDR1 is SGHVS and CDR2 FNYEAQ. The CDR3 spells CASSPPPGQGPANYGYTF. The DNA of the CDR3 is TGTGCCAGCAGCCCGCCTCCGGGACAGGGGCCCGCCAACTATGGCTACACCTTC. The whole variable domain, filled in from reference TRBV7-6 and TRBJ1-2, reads GAGVSQSPRYKVTKRGQDVALRCDPISGHVSLYWYRQALGQGPEFLTYFNYEAQQDKSGLPNDRFSAERPEGSISTLTIQRTEQRDSAMYRCASSPPPGQGPANYGYTFGSGTRLTVV.

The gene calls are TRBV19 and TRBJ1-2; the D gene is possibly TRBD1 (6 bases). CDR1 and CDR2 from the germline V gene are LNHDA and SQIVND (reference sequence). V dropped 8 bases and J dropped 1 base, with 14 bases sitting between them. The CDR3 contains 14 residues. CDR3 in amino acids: CASAQDSFNYGYTF. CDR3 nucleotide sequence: TGTGCCAGTGCCCAGGACAGTTTTAACTATGGCTACACCTTC.

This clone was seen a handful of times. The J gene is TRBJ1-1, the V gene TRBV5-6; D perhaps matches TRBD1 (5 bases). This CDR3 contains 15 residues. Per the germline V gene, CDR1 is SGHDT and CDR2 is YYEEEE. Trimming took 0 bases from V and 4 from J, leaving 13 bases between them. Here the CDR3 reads CASSLEAGRVTEAFF. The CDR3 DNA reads TGTGCCAGCAGCTTGGAGGCAGGGAGGGTCACTGAAGCTTTCTTT.

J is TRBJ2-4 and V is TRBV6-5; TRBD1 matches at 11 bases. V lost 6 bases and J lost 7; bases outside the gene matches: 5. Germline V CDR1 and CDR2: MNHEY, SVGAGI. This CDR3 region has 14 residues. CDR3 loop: CASSAGQGANIQYF. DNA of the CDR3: TGTGCCAGCAGCGCTGGACAGGGGGCGAACATTCAGTACTTC.

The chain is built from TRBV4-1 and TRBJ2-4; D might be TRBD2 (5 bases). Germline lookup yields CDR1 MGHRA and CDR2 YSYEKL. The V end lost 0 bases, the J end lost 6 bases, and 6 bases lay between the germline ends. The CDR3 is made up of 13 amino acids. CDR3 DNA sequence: TGCGCCAGCAGCCAAGATGGGAGAAACATTCAGTACTTC. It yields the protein CASSQDGRNIQYF.

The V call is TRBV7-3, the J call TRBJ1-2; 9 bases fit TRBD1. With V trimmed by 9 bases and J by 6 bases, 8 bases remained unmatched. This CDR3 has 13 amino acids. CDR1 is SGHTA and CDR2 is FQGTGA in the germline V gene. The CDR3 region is CASSRTGGDGYTF. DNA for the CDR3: TGTGCCAGTTCTCGAACAGGGGGCGATGGCTACACCTTC.

CDR3 protein: CASRSGGTDTQYF. CDR3 bases: TGTGCCAGCAGGAGCGGGGGTACAGATACGCAGTATTTT. The rearrangement links TRBV7-9 to TRBJ2-3; 8 positions match TRBD2. From germline, CDR1 is SEHNR and CDR2 FQNEAQ (reference sequence). J gave up 3 bases and V 6 bases, and 2 bases lay outside the gene matches. The CDR3 loop spans 13 amino acids. The variable domain in full, completed from reference TRBV7-9 and TRBJ2-3, reads DTGVSQNPRHKITKRGQNVTFRCDPISEHNRLYWYRQTLGQGPEFLTYFQNEAQLEKSRLLSDRFSAERPKGSFSTLEIQRTEQGDSAMYLCASRSGGTDTQYFGPGTRLTVL.

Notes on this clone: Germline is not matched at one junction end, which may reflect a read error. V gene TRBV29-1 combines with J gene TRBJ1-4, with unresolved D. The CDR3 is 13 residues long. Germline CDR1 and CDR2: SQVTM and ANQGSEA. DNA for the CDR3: TGCGGCGTATCAGGCGGGGCTAATGAAAAACTGTTTTTT. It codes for CGVSGGANEKLFF.

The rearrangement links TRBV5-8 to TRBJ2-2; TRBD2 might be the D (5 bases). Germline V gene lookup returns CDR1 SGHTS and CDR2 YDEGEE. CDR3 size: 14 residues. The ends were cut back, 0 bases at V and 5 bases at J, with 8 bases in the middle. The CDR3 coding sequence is TGTGCCAGCAGCTTGGCTCAGCGGACCGGGGAGCTGTTTTTT. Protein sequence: CASSLAQRTGELFF.

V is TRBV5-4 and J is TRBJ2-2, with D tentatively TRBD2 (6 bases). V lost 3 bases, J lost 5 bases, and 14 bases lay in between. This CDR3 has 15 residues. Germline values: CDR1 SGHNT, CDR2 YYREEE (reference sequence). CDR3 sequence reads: CASSSGLFVTGELFF. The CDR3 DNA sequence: TGTGCCAGCAGCTCGGGACTTTTCGTGACCGGGGAGCTGTTTTTT.